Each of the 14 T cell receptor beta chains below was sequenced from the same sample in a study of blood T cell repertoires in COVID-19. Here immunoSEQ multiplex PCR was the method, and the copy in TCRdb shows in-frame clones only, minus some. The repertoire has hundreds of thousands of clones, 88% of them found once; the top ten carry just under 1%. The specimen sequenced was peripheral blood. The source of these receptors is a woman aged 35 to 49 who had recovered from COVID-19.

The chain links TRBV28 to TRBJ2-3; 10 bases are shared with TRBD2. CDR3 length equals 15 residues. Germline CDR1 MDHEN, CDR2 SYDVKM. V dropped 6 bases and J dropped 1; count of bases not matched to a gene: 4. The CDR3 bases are TGTGCCAGCAGGCTAGCGGGAGTTCGCACAGATACGCAGTATTTT. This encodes CASRLAGVRTDTQYF.

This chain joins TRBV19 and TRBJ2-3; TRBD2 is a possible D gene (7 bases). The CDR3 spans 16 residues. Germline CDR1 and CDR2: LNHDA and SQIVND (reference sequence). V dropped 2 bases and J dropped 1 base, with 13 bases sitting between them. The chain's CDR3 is CASSIRGGRGTDTQYF. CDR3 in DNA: TGTGCCAGTAGTATAAGGGGGGGACGGGGCACAGATACGCAGTATTTT.

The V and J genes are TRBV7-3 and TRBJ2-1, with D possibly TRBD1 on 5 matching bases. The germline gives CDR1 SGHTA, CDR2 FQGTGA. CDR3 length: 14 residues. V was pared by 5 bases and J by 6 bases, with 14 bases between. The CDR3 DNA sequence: TGTGCCAGCAGCCCCGCCATGGGGCGCAATGAGCAGTTCTTC. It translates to CASSPAMGRNEQFF. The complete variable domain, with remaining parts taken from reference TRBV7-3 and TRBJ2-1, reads GAGVSQTPSNKVTEKGKYVELRCDPISGHTALYWYRQSLGQGPEFLIYFQGTGAADDSGLPNDRFFAVRPEGSVSTLKIQRTERGDSAVYLCASSPAMGRNEQFFGPGTRLTVL.

The chain's CDR3 is CAWSGTREKLFF. The CDR3 coding sequence is TGTGCCTGGAGCGGGACACGAGAAAAACTGTTTTTT. This sequence joins TRBV30 and TRBJ1-4, with TRBD1 as a possible D gene (6 bases). The V gene lost 3 bases and the J gene lost 8 bases, with 10 bases spanning the gap. The CDR3 has 12 amino acids. The germline V gene encodes CDR1 GTSNPN and CDR2 SVGIG (reference sequence).

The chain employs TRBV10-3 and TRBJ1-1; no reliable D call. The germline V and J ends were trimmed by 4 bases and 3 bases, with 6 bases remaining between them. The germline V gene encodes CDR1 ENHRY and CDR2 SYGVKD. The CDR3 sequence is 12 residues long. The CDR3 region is CAISVTDTEAFF. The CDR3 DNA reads TGTGCCATCAGTGTTACAGACACTGAAGCTTTCTTT.

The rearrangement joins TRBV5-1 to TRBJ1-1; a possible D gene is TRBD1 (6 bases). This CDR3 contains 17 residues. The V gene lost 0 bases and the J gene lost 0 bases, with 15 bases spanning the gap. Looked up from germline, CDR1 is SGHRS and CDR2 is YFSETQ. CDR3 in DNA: TGCGCCAGCAGCTTGGGGGGACGGGACACCATGAACACTGAAGCTTTCTTT. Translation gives CASSLGGRDTMNTEAFF.

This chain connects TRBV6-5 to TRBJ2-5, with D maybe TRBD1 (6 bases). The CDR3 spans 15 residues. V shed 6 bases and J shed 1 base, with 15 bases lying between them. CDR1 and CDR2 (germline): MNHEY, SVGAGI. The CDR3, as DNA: TGTGCCAGCAGCCGAACAGGGTTGGTCCAAGAGACCCAGTACTTC. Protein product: CASSRTGLVQETQYF.

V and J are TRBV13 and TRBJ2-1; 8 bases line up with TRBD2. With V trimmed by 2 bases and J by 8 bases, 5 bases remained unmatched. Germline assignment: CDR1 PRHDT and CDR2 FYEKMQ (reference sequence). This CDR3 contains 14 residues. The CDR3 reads CASSLRGGLDEQFF. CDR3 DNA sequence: TGTGCCAGCAGCTTACGGGGGGGTTTGGATGAGCAGTTCTTC.

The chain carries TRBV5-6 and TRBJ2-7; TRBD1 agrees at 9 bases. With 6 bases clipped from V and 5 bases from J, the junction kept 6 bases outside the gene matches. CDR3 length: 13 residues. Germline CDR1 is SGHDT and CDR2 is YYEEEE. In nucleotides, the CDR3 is TGTGCCAGCAACGGGGACAGGGTCAACGAGCAGTACTTC. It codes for CASNGDRVNEQYF.

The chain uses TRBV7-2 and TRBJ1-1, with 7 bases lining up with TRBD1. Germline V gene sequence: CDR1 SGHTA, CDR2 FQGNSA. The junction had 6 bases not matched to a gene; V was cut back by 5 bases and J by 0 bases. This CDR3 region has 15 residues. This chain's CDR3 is CASSQRQGMNTEAFF. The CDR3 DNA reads TGTGCCAGCAGCCAGCGACAGGGAATGAACACTGAAGCTTTCTTT.

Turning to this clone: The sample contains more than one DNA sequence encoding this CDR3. In DNA, the CDR3 is TGTGCCAGCAGTTTCCCCGGGGAAAAACTGTTTTTT. This sequence encodes CASSFPGEKLFF. The chain couples TRBV27 to TRBJ1-4; D is unclear. Germline CDR1 and CDR2: MNHEY and SMNVEV (reference sequence). V lost 3 bases and J lost 8, with 7 bases in between. This CDR3 has 12 amino acids.

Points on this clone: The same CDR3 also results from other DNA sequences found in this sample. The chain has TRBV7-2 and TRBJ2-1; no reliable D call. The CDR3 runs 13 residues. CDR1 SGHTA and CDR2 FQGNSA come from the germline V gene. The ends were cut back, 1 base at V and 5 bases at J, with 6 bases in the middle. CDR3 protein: CASSLGRDNEQFF. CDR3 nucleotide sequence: TGTGCCAGCAGCTTAGGTCGGGACAATGAGCAGTTCTTC. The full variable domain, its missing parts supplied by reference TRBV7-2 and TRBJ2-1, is GAGVSQSPSNKVTEKGKDVELRCDPISGHTALYWYRQSLGQGLEFLIYFQGNSAPDKSGLPSDRFSAERTGGSVSTLTIQRTQQEDSAVYLCASSLGRDNEQFFGPGTRLTVL.

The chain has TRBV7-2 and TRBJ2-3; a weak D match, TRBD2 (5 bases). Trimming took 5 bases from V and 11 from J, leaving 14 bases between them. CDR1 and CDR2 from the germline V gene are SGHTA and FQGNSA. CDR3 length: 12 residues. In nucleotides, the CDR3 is TGTGCCAGCAGCCCCCGGACTCCTGGGCAGTATTTT. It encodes CASSPRTPGQYF.

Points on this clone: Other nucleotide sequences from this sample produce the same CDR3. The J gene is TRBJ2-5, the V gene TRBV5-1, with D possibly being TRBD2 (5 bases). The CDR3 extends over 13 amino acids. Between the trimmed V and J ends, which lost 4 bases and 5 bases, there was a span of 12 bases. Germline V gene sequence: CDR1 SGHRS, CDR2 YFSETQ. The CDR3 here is CASSPGGGETQYF. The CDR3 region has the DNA TGCGCCAGCAGCCCCGGAGGTGGGGAGACCCAGTACTTC. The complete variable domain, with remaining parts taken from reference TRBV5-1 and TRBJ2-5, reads KAGVTQTPRYLIKTRGQQVTLSCSPISGHRSVSWYQQTPGQGLQFLFEYFSETQRNKGNFPGRFSGRQFSNSRSEMNVSTLELGDSALYLCASSPGGGETQYFGPGTRLLVL.